These 18 T cell receptor beta chains share one sample of origin, sequenced in a study of read filtering for tumor transcriptome and immune sequencing. From approximately 430 ng of RNA, a library with molecular barcoded alpha/delta and beta/gamma adaptors was made. MiXCR was run by TCRdb on the reads, yielding one entry per CDR3 protein. The sample has about 24,000 distinct CDR3 sequences; approximately 22% are singletons. The sample consisted of a population of CD138-negative cells sorted from bone marrow. These receptors came from a donor at least 40 years old with multiple myeloma.

V gene TRBV29-1 combines with J gene TRBJ1-5; either TRBD1 or TRBD2 may fit D (5 bases each). The J call may be in error: the DNA end matches TRBJ2-3 better. Germline CDR1 is SQVTM and CDR2 is ANQGSEA. The CDR3 consists of 14 residues. CDR3 protein: CSVVAGTGNQPQYF. The CDR3 DNA sequence: TGCAGCGTTGTTGCTGGGACGGGCAATCAGCCCCAGTATTTT.

This clonotype has ten or more counts. The junction departs from the called germline gene at one end, perhaps through a read error. The rearrangement joins TRBV29-1 to TRBJ1-1; D is perhaps TRBD1 (6 bases). From germline, CDR1 is SQVTM and CDR2 ANQGSEA. The CDR3 loop spans 13 amino acids. CDR3 sequence (DNA): TGCAGCGTCCAAGGGGGAGTGGGTACTGAAGCTCTCTTT. The encoded protein is CSVQGGVGTEALF.

Comment on this clonotype: This clone may be a read error of a much larger clone one base away. This sequence joins TRBV15 and TRBJ2-2; D unclear. Trimming stripped 0 bases from V and 5 bases from J, with 7 bases between. The germline V gene encodes CDR1 LNHNV and CDR2 YYDKDF (reference sequence). CDR3 size: 14 residues. CDR3 coding DNA: TGTGCCACCAGCAGAGAACTTCCTACCGGGGAGCTGTTTTTT. Encoded protein: CATSRELPTGELFF.

To note about this clonotype: It differs at one base from a far larger clone, so likely a read error. This chain connects TRBV6-6 to TRBJ2-7; 8 bases map to TRBD1. The germline V gene has CDR1 MNHNY and CDR2 SVGAGI (reference sequence). This CDR3 has 13 amino acids. Here the CDR3 DNA reads TGTGCCTGCAGTTACGACAGGGGAACGGAGCAGTACTTC. Residues: CACSYDRGTEQYF.

Turning to this clonotype: A much larger clone sits a single nucleotide away, making a read error possible. The chain joins TRBV4-1 to TRBJ2-1; D perhaps matches TRBD2 (6 bases). The CDR3 is 16 residues long. Germline CDR1 MGHRA, CDR2 YSYEKL. The germline V and J ends were trimmed by 4 bases and 3 bases, with 16 bases remaining between them. The CDR3 loop is CASSLLISGDYNEQFF. The CDR3 coding sequence is TGCGCCAGCAGCCTATTGATTAGCGGCGACTACAATGAGCAGTTCTTC.

The V and J genes are TRBV10-3 and TRBJ1-5; D is undetermined. This CDR3 is built from 16 residues. V lost 3 bases to trimming and J lost 0 bases, with 12 bases between them. CDR1 is ENHRY, CDR2 SYGVKD, per germline. The CDR3 reads CAISEVRENSNQPQHF. Here the CDR3 DNA reads TGTGCCATCAGTGAAGTAAGGGAAAATAGCAATCAGCCCCAGCATTTT.

As regards this clonotype: A read error may be the cause here, since a much bigger clone is one base away. The chain joins TRBV20-1 to TRBJ1-4; D uncertain. CDR3 length equals 14 residues. With 7 bases removed from V and 7 bases from J, the gap between germline ends came to 19 bases. From germline, CDR1 is DFQATT and CDR2 SNEGSKA (reference sequence). In nucleotides, the CDR3 is TGCAGTGTCGAGTCGCCTTACCGGGGTGAAAAACTGTTTTTT. It specifies CSVESPYRGEKLFF.

The chain couples TRBV6-1 to TRBJ1-2; D call uncertain. Germline V CDR1 and CDR2: MNHNS, SASEGT. There are 13 residues in the CDR3. With 8 bases removed from V and 1 base from J, the gap between germline ends came to 11 bases. CDR3 amino acids: CASQPTVNYGYTF. The CDR3 DNA reads TGTGCCAGCCAACCGACGGTTAACTATGGCTACACCTTC.

The chain uses TRBV7-9 and TRBJ2-2, with 7 bases identical to TRBD1. This CDR3 spans 16 amino acids. V trimming: 0 bases; J trimming: 9 bases; junction bases outside the gene matches: 10. CDR1 is SEHNR, CDR2 FQNEAQ, per germline (reference sequence). Here the CDR3 reads CASSLATGAVRRELFF. The CDR3 DNA follows: TGTGCCAGCAGCTTAGCTACAGGGGCTGTTCGCAGGGAGCTGTTTTTT.

There are many counts of this clonotype. The rearrangement uses TRBV20-1 and TRBJ1-2; 10 positions match TRBD1. After removal of 5 bases from V and 2 bases from J, the junction contained 5 bases not matched to a gene. The CDR3 totals 14 residues. CDR1 is DFQATT and CDR2 is SNEGSKA in the germline V gene (reference sequence). The CDR3 DNA is TGCAGTGCTTTTCCGGACAGGGGGAACTATGGCTACACCTTC. Its protein product is CSAFPDRGNYGYTF.

This clonotype was picked up a small number of times. V gene TRBV12-3 or TRBV12-4 combines with J gene TRBJ1-5; D not certain. This CDR3 is built from 12 residues. With 6 bases removed from V and 5 bases from J, the gap between germline ends came to 8 bases. This CDR3 reads CASRNGDQPQHF. Here the CDR3 DNA reads TGTGCCAGCAGAAACGGGGATCAGCCCCAGCATTTT.

This clonotype was seen repeatedly, ten times or more. The chain is built from TRBV6-6 and TRBJ2-1, with D perhaps TRBD1 or TRBD2 (5 bases each). This CDR3 contains 14 residues. In germline, CDR1 is MNHNY, CDR2 SVGAGI (reference sequence). The V end was cut by 10 bases, the J end by 9 bases, with 22 bases between. The CDR3 region has the DNA TGTGCCACCACGGAGGCTCCAGGGAACGGTGAGCAGTTCTTC. Protein: CATTEAPGNGEQFF.

The V call is TRBV27, the J call TRBJ2-1, with a weak D call TRBD2 (5 bases). In germline, CDR1 is MNHEY, CDR2 SMNVEV (reference sequence). V lost 5 bases to trimming and J lost 4 bases, with 9 bases between them. The CDR3 has 13 amino acids. CDR3 residues: CASSPGVYNEQFF. As DNA, the CDR3 is TGTGCCAGCAGTCCCGGGGTTTACAATGAGCAGTTCTTC.

Many counts were recorded for this clonotype. The J gene is TRBJ2-7, the V gene TRBV4-1; D remains unclear. Trimming cost V 0 bases and J 1 base, with 10 bases left between them. This CDR3 is 15 amino acids long. Germline loops: CDR1 MGHRA, CDR2 YSYEKL. CDR3 in DNA: TGCGCCAGCAGCCAAGACAGATTACCATCCTACGAGCAGTACTTC. This gives the protein CASSQDRLPSYEQYF.

This clonotype has a count of ten or more. J is TRBJ1-2 and V is TRBV19; TRBD1 might be the D (5 bases). V gave up 4 bases and J gave up 8 bases, with 11 bases separating them. The CDR3 length is 12 residues. Germline CDR1 reads LNHDA; CDR2 reads SQIVND (reference sequence). The CDR3 reads CASSKRDSGYTF. The CDR3 DNA reads as TGTGCCAGTAGTAAGAGAGACAGCGGCTACACCTTC.

This clonotype was counted ten times or more. This chain joins TRBV29-1 and TRBJ1-4; 9 positions agree with TRBD1. In germline, CDR1 is SQVTM, CDR2 ANQGSEA. The CDR3 contains 12 residues. V lost 3 bases to trimming and J lost 10 bases; unmatched junction nucleotides: 3. The CDR3, as DNA: TGCAGCGTTGAGGGACAGGGAGCAAAACTGTTTTTT. Protein sequence: CSVEGQGAKLFF.

This clonotype was detected a few times. A single base separates this from a much larger clone, so it may be a read error. V is TRBV12-3 or TRBV12-4 and J is TRBJ2-5, with 7 bases lining up with TRBD2. V lost 3 bases and J lost 9; bases outside the gene matches: 7. The CDR3 sequence is 13 residues long. Here the CDR3 reads CASSFGREESQYF. In DNA form, the CDR3 reads TGTGCCAGCAGTTTTGGCCGGGAGGAGTCCCAGTACTTC.

The chain has TRBV6-1 and TRBJ1-5; D gene unclear. Germline V gene data show CDR1 as MNHNS and CDR2 as SASEGT. V was trimmed by 8 bases and J by 4 bases, leaving 33 bases between them. The CDR3 is 20 residues long. The CDR3 reads CASRLHGFFTGLLRNQPQHF. For the CDR3, the DNA is TGTGCCAGCCGTCTTCATGGTTTTTTCACCGGATTACTAAGGAATCAGCCCCAGCATTTT.